This T cell receptor (beta chain) appears in the sequencing data of a study of sequential checkpoint blockade in melanoma. The CDR3 is 14 residues long. Trimming at V came to 4 bases and at J to 3 bases, leaving 5 bases not matched to a gene. Germline V gives CDR1 SGDLS, CDR2 YYNGEE. Treatment defined: randomized to nivolumab then ipilimumab (arm A) or the reverse (arm B). Sorted cells were live CD3+CD8+, lacking CD19 and CD56, from PBMCs. The repertoire was sequenced with immunoSEQ multiplex PCR; TCRdb's copy has only in-frame clones and lacks some. The repertoire holds about 32,000 clones, with roughly 84% as singletons.

The J gene is TRBJ2-7, the V gene TRBV9, with 9 bases fitting TRBD1. The TCR comes from a human donor with melanoma. Here the sequenced sample was CD8+ T cells sorted from blood (inferred from file names), taken from a patient given nivolumab and ipilimumab in sequence. The CDR3 DNA is TGTGCCAGCAGCCCGGCGGGACAGGGCTACGAGCAGTACTTC. It codes for CASSPAGQGYEQYF.